Sequencing of this T cell receptor (beta chain) was carried out in a study of shared clonotypes between healthy human individuals. Here immunoSEQ multiplex PCR was the method, and the copy in TCRdb shows in-frame clones only, minus some. Among roughly 1,500,000 clones listed, approximately 98.5% were seen once. The germline V gene has CDR1 MNHEY and CDR2 SMNVEV (reference sequence). Trimming took 3 bases from V and 4 from J, leaving 6 bases between them. This CDR3 spans 12 amino acids. The origin of this receptor is a man aged 25-45 years in good health. The source material was naive CD4+ T cells sorted from blood. Specified subset: CD45RA+ positively selected. The V call is TRBV27, the J call TRBJ1-2; D unclear. Written as DNA, the CDR3 is TGTGCCAGCAGTTTGGGAGTCTATGGCTACACCTTC. Its protein is CASSLGVYGYTF.